Below are 28 T cell receptor beta chains sequenced from a single sample in a study of control samples from healthy donors and cancer patients (dated by TCRdb to about 2020). Library construction relied on the immunoSEQ multiplex PCR assay. The immuneACCESS repertoire file appears here via TCRdb, limited to in-frame rearrangements. These files lack a portion of the clones; in checked studies, under half of the deficit traces to unresolved V genes, and the cause of the others is not known. The sample data list over 85,000 clones, and about 92% of these were observed just once. The ten largest clones add up to 2% to 2.5% of the sample. The sample was blood. The source is a woman between 18 and 29 years old in good health.

The J gene is TRBJ1-1, the V gene TRBV29-1; D gene unclear. Germline V gives CDR1 SQVTM, CDR2 ANQGSEA. The CDR3 is 13 amino acids. V shed 6 bases and J shed 1 base, with 12 bases lying between them. This CDR3 reads CSVRGKQNTEAFF. DNA for the CDR3: TGCAGCGTCCGGGGAAAACAGAACACTGAAGCTTTCTTT.

The chain has TRBV6-5 and TRBJ1-5, with a weak D call TRBD1 (5 bases). Trimming removed 6 bases from V and 6 bases from J, with 12 bases in between. The CDR3 is 13 amino acids. From germline, CDR1 is MNHEY and CDR2 SVGAGI. CDR3 sequence: CASSSGRGQPQHF. DNA of the CDR3: TGTGCCAGCAGCTCAGGTAGGGGTCAGCCCCAGCATTTT.

J is TRBJ1-5 and V is TRBV5-5, with unresolved D. Trimming left V 0 bases short and J 11 bases short, with 27 bases between. This CDR3 region has 18 residues. Looked up from germline, CDR1 is SGHKS and CDR2 is YYEKEE (reference sequence). The chain's CDR3 is CASSLGPTGGPGVKAQHF. The CDR3 DNA reads TGTGCCAGCAGCTTGGGGCCCACCGGTGGGCCCGGGGTTAAGGCCCAGCATTTT.

The CDR3: CASRRQQINSPLHF. The CDR3 bases are TGTGCCAGCAGAAGACAACAGATTAATTCACCCCTCCACTTT. V usage is TRBV3-1 (or the pseudogene TRBV3-2) and J usage is TRBJ1-6, with no clear D. The CDR3 length is 14 residues. V was clipped by 6 bases and J by 6 bases, with 12 bases between them. Germline CDR1 and CDR2: LGHDT and YNNKEL (reference sequence).

V and J are TRBV19 and TRBJ1-2, with 7 bases that match TRBD1. CDR1 and CDR2 (germline): LNHDA, SQIVND (reference sequence). V lost 3 bases, J lost 1 base, and 5 bases stayed unmatched. The length of the CDR3 is 15 residues. CDR3 sequence (DNA): TGTGCCAGTAGTATTTCGGGGGACAGTAACTATGGCTACACCTTC. Amino acids: CASSISGDSNYGYTF.

Points on this clone: Other DNA variants within this sample encode the same CDR3. The chain joins TRBV27 to TRBJ2-2; unclear D gene. The CDR3 has 16 amino acids. Trimming removed 10 bases at V and 0 bases at J, with 18 bases between. The V gene's germline CDR1 is MNHEY and CDR2 SMNVEV (reference sequence). The CDR3 region is CATRRIRAANTGELFF. In DNA, the CDR3 is TGTGCCACCAGAAGAATCCGGGCCGCGAACACCGGGGAGCTGTTTTTT.

The chain links TRBV28 to TRBJ2-4; TRBD2 agrees at 14 bases. The CDR3 is 16 residues long. V lost 6 bases and J lost 0; bases outside the gene matches: 1. Germline assignment: CDR1 MDHEN and CDR2 SYDVKM. The CDR3 sequence: CASRTSGGVAKNIQYF. In DNA form, the CDR3 reads TGTGCCAGCAGGACTAGCGGGGGGGTAGCCAAAAACATTCAGTACTTC. Complete variable domain (other parts from reference TRBV28 and TRBJ2-4): DVKVTQSSRYLVKRTGEKVFLECVQDMDHENMFWYRQDPGLGLRLIYFSYDVKMKEKGDIPEGYSVSREKKERFSLILESASTNQTSMYLCASRTSGGVAKNIQYFGAGTRLSVL.

This chain links TRBV4-1 with TRBJ1-3; TRBD1 aligns across 8 bases. With V trimmed by 4 bases and J by 2 bases, 4 bases remained unmatched. The length of the CDR3 is 15 residues. Germline CDR1 reads MGHRA; CDR2 reads YSYEKL. CDR3 nucleotides: TGCGCCAGCAGCCGGCAACAGGGGGCTGGAAACACCATATATTTT. Protein: CASSRQQGAGNTIYF.

The chain links TRBV28 to TRBJ2-1; TRBD2 matches at 11 bases. The CDR3 length is 15 residues. From germline, CDR1 is MDHEN and CDR2 SYDVKM. V lost 5 bases, J lost 6 bases, and 6 bases stayed unmatched. CDR3 DNA: TGTGCCAGCAGTCCTAGCGGGGGGCGGGGCAATGAGCAGTTCTTC. Translated: CASSPSGGRGNEQFF.

The chain recombines TRBV30 with TRBJ2-5; 8 bases map to TRBD2. The CDR3 loop spans 14 amino acids. J lost 7 bases, V lost 2 bases, and 9 bases had no gene match. In germline, CDR1 is GTSNPN, CDR2 SVGIG (reference sequence). CDR3 in amino acids: CAWSNVAGWGTQYF. The CDR3 DNA follows: TGTGCCTGGAGTAATGTAGCGGGATGGGGGACCCAGTACTTC.

The CDR3 bases are TGTGCCAGCGGGGCAGGGAGGACTGAAGCTTTCTTT. It specifies CASGAGRTEAFF. The V gene is TRBV19, the J gene TRBJ1-1, with a tentative D call TRBD1 (5 bases). The V and J ends lost 9 bases and 5 bases respectively, with 13 bases between them. Germline assignment: CDR1 LNHDA and CDR2 SQIVND (reference sequence). CDR3 length equals 12 residues. The variable domain in full, with the rest retrieved from reference TRBV19 and TRBJ1-1, is DGGITQSPKYLFRKEGQNVTLSCEQNLNHDAMYWYRQDPGQGLRLIYYSQIVNDFQKGDIAEGYSVSREKKESFPLTVTSAQKNPTAFYLCASGAGRTEAFFGQGTRLTVV.

The chain employs TRBV11-3 and TRBJ1-1, with no clear D. With 1 base removed from V and 1 base from J, the gap between germline ends came to 10 bases. The CDR3 is made up of 15 amino acids. Germline lookup yields CDR1 SGHNT and CDR2 YENEEA. CDR3 sequence reads: CASSLGQKRNTEAFF. The DNA of the CDR3 is TGTGCCAGCAGCTTAGGCCAGAAGCGGAACACTGAAGCTTTCTTT.

The V call is TRBV7-2, the J call TRBJ1-1; weak D call: TRBD1 (5 bases). CDR3 length: 16 amino acids. In germline, CDR1 is SGHTA, CDR2 FQGNSA. V dropped 5 bases and J dropped 1 base, with 17 bases sitting between them. CDR3 sequence: CASSDGRGPTNTEAFF. CDR3 nucleotide sequence: TGTGCCAGCAGCGATGGTAGGGGACCTACGAACACTGAAGCTTTCTTT.

The chain couples TRBV21-1 to TRBJ1-2; the D call of TRBD1 is as the table states it, not checked on the DNA. TRBV21-1 is a pseudogene. The CDR3 sequence is 14 residues long. CDR3: CASSKGATNYGYTF. In nucleotides, the CDR3 is TGTGCCAGCAGCAAAGGGGCTACAAACTATGGCTACACCTTC.

The table lists this clone with a count of one. V is TRBV27 and J is TRBJ2-3; D may be TRBD2 (5 bases). Looked up from germline, CDR1 is MNHEY and CDR2 is SMNVEV (reference sequence). V dropped 2 bases and J dropped 0 bases, with 12 bases sitting between them. CDR3 length: 16 residues. Here the CDR3 reads CASSLRLPGSTDTQYF. The CDR3 DNA reads as TGTGCCAGCAGTTTACGCCTGCCGGGGAGCACAGATACGCAGTATTTT.

This clone occurred once. This chain joins TRBV4-1 and TRBJ1-1, with 7 bases identical to TRBD1. This CDR3 contains 14 residues. J was trimmed by 2 bases and V by 4 bases; bases with no gene match: 4. CDR1 MGHRA and CDR2 YSYEKL come from the germline V gene. CDR3 DNA sequence: TGCGCCAGCAGCCCCAGGGGGGGAAACACTGAAGCTTTCTTT. Its protein product is CASSPRGGNTEAFF.

The V call is TRBV4-1, the J call TRBJ2-1, with D unclear. The germline CDR1 and CDR2 sequences are MGHRA and YSYEKL. The V end lost 5 bases, the J end lost 3 bases, and 14 bases lay between the germline ends. This CDR3 is built from 15 residues. CDR3 residues: CASSSKRWGYNEQFF. CDR3 DNA: TGCGCCAGCAGCTCGAAAAGGTGGGGCTACAATGAGCAGTTCTTC.

The chain joins TRBV11-2 to TRBJ1-3, with TRBD1 as a possible D gene (5 bases). This CDR3 comprises 12 residues. In germline, CDR1 is SGHAT, CDR2 FQNNGV. The V and J ends lost 7 bases and 5 bases respectively, with 9 bases between them. The CDR3 coding sequence is TGTGCCAGCACCGACAGTAGAAACACCATATATTTT. Its protein product is CASTDSRNTIYF.

The chain couples TRBV27 to TRBJ1-1, with 7 bases identical to TRBD1. Per the germline V gene, CDR1 is MNHEY and CDR2 is SMNVEV (reference sequence). The CDR3 loop spans 13 amino acids. Germline trimming cut 0 bases from V and 7 bases from J; bases unmatched to any gene: 2. The CDR3 loop is CASSLSRTGEAFF. The CDR3 DNA reads TGTGCCAGCAGTTTATCCCGGACAGGTGAAGCTTTCTTT.

This rearrangement joins TRBV19 to TRBJ1-2; D is undetermined. The germline V gene encodes CDR1 LNHDA and CDR2 SQIVND (reference sequence). V lost 2 bases, J lost 8 bases, and 12 bases lay in between. This CDR3 region has 13 residues. CDR3 region: CASSIMAGQGYTF. The DNA for the CDR3 is TGTGCCAGTAGTATAATGGCAGGCCAAGGCTACACCTTC.

The chain links TRBV12-3 or TRBV12-4 to TRBJ2-1; D remains ambiguous. Trimming took 4 bases from V and 7 from J, leaving 8 bases between them. This CDR3 region has 12 residues. CDR3 DNA sequence: TGTGCCAGCAGTTCTAATGTAAATGAGCAGTTCTTC. It yields the protein CASSSNVNEQFF.

The chain is built from TRBV5-1 and TRBJ2-1, with 14 nucleotides matching TRBD2. The V gene end was trimmed by 4 bases and the J gene end by 8 bases; junction bases not matched to a gene: 14. Germline V gene lookup returns CDR1 SGHRS and CDR2 YFSETQ. This CDR3 contains 18 residues. As DNA, the CDR3 is TGCGCCAGCAGCCCCGGGACTAGCGGGAGTGGCCTGTCGGATGAGCAGTTCTTC. It specifies CASSPGTSGSGLSDEQFF.

The chain employs TRBV24-1 and TRBJ1-1; the D is unclear. Germline V gene sequence: CDR1 KGHDR, CDR2 SFDVKD. The CDR3 is made up of 14 amino acids. The V end lost 4 bases, the J end lost 4 bases, and 12 bases lay between the germline ends. The CDR3 sequence: CATSDSGRGTEAFF. CDR3 in DNA: TGTGCCACCAGTGACTCAGGTCGGGGCACTGAAGCTTTCTTT.

V usage is TRBV19 and J usage is TRBJ1-1, with TRBD1 as a possible D gene (5 bases). The CDR3 runs to 14 residues. Per the germline V gene, CDR1 is LNHDA and CDR2 is SQIVND (reference sequence). Trimming took off 0 bases at V and 4 bases at J, with 9 bases between the two ends. The CDR3 region has the DNA TGTGCCAGTAGTATAGAGCAGGGTTCCACTGAAGCTTTCTTT. The encoded protein is CASSIEQGSTEAFF.

The V call is TRBV28, the J call TRBJ1-2; 7 nucleotides agree with TRBD1. Germline V lookup: CDR1 MDHEN, CDR2 SYDVKM. V trimming: 5 bases; J trimming: 3 bases; junction bases outside the gene matches: 6. There are 14 residues in the CDR3. This CDR3 is CASSASGTDYGYTF. The CDR3 DNA is TGTGCCAGCAGTGCCTCCGGGACAGACTATGGCTACACCTTC.

The chain combines TRBV25-1 with TRBJ2-6; no firm D call. This CDR3 is 14 amino acids long. Germline assignment: CDR1 MGHDK and CDR2 SYGVNS. Trimming removed 7 bases at V and 6 bases at J, with 13 bases between. CDR3 sequence (DNA): TGTGCCAGCACCGCCGCCCGGACGGCCAACGTCCTGACTTTC. It codes for CASTAARTANVLTF.

The rearrangement joins TRBV28 to TRBJ1-5; 9 nucleotides agree with TRBD1. Losses at the gene ends were 5 bases for V and 1 base for J; bases not matched to a gene: 12. This CDR3 has 18 amino acids. Per germline, CDR1 MDHEN and CDR2 SYDVKM. The CDR3 region is CASSLGTGLSGSNQPQHF. The CDR3 coding sequence is TGTGCCAGCAGTCTCGGGACAGGGCTATCTGGGAGCAATCAGCCCCAGCATTTT.

The V call is TRBV28, the J call TRBJ1-1, with D possibly being TRBD1 (5 bases). V was shortened by 2 bases and J by 3 bases, with 10 bases between the two germline ends. This CDR3 has 14 residues. CDR1 is MDHEN and CDR2 is SYDVKM in the germline V gene. Here the CDR3 DNA reads TGTGCCAGCAGTTTACGGCAGGGATACACTGAAGCTTTCTTT. It is translated as CASSLRQGYTEAFF.